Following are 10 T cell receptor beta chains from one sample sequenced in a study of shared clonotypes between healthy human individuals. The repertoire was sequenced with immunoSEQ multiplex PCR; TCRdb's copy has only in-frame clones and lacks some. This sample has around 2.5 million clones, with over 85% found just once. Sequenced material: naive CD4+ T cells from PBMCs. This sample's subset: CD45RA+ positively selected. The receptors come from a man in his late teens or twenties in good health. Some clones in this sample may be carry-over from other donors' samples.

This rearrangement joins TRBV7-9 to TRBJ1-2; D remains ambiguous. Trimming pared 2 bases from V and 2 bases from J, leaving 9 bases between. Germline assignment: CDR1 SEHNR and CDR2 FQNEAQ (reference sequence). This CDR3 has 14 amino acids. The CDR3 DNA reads TGTGCCAGCAGCTTATTGGGCGCAAACTATGGCTACACCTTC. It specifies CASSLLGANYGYTF.

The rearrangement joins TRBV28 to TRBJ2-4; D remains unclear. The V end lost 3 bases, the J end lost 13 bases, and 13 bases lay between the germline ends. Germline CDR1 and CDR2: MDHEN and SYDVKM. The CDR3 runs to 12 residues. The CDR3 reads CASSLARGDQYF. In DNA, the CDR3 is TGTGCCAGCAGTTTGGCTCGAGGAGACCAGTACTTC.

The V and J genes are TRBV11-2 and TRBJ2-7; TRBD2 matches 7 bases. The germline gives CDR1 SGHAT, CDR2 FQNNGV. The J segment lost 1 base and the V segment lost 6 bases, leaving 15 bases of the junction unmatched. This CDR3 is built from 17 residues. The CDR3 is CASSMRPRTSGSYEQYF. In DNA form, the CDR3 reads TGTGCCAGCAGTATGAGACCCAGGACTAGTGGATCCTACGAGCAGTACTTC.

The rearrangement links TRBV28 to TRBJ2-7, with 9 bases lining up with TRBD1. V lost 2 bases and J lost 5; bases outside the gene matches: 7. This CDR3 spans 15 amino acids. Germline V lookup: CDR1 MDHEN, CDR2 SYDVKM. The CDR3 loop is CASSLIDRGKHEQYF. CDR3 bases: TGTGCCAGCAGTTTAATCGACAGGGGGAAACACGAGCAGTACTTC.

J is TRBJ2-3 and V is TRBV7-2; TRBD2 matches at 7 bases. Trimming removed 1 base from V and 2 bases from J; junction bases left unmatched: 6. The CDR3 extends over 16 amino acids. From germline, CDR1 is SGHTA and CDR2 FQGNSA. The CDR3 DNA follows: TGTGCCAGCAGCTTAGTGGGCGGGAGAAACACAGATACGCAGTATTTT. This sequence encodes CASSLVGGRNTDTQYF. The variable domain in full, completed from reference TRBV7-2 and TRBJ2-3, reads GAGVSQSPSNKVTEKGKDVELRCDPISGHTALYWYRQSLGQGLEFLIYFQGNSAPDKSGLPSDRFSAERTGGSVSTLTIQRTQQEDSAVYLCASSLVGGRNTDTQYFGPGTRLTVL.

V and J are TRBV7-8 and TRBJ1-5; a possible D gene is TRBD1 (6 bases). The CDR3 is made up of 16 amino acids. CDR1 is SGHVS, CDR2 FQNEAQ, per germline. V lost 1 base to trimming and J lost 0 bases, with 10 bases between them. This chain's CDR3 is CASSLGGQNSNQPQHF. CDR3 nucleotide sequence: TGTGCCAGCAGCTTAGGAGGACAGAATAGCAATCAGCCCCAGCATTTT. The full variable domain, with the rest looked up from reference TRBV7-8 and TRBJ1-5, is GAGVSQSPRYKVAKRGQDVALRCDPISGHVSLFWYQQALGQGPEFLTYFQNEAQLDKSGLPSDRFFAERPEGSVSTLKIQRTQQEDSAVYLCASSLGGQNSNQPQHFGDGTRLSIL.

The DNA for the CDR3 is TGTGCCAGCAGCCTTCTAGGACAGGACGAAGCTTTCTTT. It yields the protein CASSLLGQDEAFF. The chain recombines TRBV7-2 with TRBJ1-1, with TRBD1 identical over 7 bases. V gave up 5 bases and J gave up 8 bases; unmatched junction bases: 8. The germline V gene has CDR1 SGHTA and CDR2 FQGNSA. CDR3 length equals 13 residues.

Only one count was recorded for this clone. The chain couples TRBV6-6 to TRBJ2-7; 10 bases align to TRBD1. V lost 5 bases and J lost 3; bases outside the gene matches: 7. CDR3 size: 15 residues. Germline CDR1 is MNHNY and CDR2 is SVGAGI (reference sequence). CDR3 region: CASSTRTGGFYEQYF. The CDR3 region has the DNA TGTGCCAGCAGTACCCGGACAGGGGGATTCTACGAGCAGTACTTC.

CDR3 in amino acids: CASSLIGWGDEQFF. The CDR3 bases are TGTGCCAGCAGCTTAATCGGGTGGGGAGATGAGCAGTTCTTC. The chain joins TRBV7-8 to TRBJ2-1, with D perhaps matching TRBD2 (5 bases). CDR3 length equals 14 residues. From germline, CDR1 is SGHVS and CDR2 FQNEAQ. Trimming left V 2 bases short and J 8 bases short, with 13 bases between.

The CDR3 DNA reads as TGTGCCAGCAGTCCGACTAGCGGGGGACACGATAACGAGCAGTACTTC. Translation gives CASSPTSGGHDNEQYF. The chain couples TRBV28 to TRBJ2-7, with 12 nucleotides matching TRBD2. This CDR3 spans 16 amino acids. Trimming at V came to 5 bases and at J to 5 bases, leaving 10 bases not matched to a gene. Germline CDR1 MDHEN, CDR2 SYDVKM.